This T cell receptor (beta chain) was documented in a study of CD8+ T cells in alopecia areata. Sequencing templates came from extracted RNA that was reverse transcribed into cDNA. Using immunoSEQ multiplex PCR, the repertoire was profiled, and TCRdb retains in-frame clones only, with some absent. Among about 190,000 clones, about 60% were seen once, and the ten largest hold approximately 0.7%. The treatment here: oral pan-JAK inhibitor, 5-10 mg twice daily. This clone was found many times. This specimen was CD4+ T cells sorted from blood, taken at week 4, from a patient treated with tofacitinib. The receptor comes from a human donor with alopecia areata.

The CDR3 here is CASSSGQGYEQYF. DNA for the CDR3: TGTGCCAGCAGTTCGGGACAGGGCTACGAGCAGTACTTC. This sequence joins TRBV28 and TRBJ2-7; 9 bases map to TRBD1. The V and J ends lost 4 bases and 3 bases, in that order; junction bases with no gene match: 1. This CDR3 is built from 13 residues. CDR1 is MDHEN and CDR2 is SYDVKM in the germline V gene.